The source of this TCR beta chain is a study of control samples from healthy donors and cancer patients. This table comes from immunoSEQ multiplex PCR, and its TCRdb copy is limited to in-frame clones, with some not included. In the table there are 60,000 to 75,000 clones, nearly 85% of which are singletons. This clone was seen a handful of times. Input material: blood. The sequence derives from a man in his 60s in good health.

The CDR3 here is CASSQGGINSNQPQHF. CDR3 sequence (DNA): TGTGCCAGCAGCCAAGGGGGAATTAATAGCAATCAGCCCCAGCATTTT. The chain joins TRBV3-1 (or the pseudogene TRBV3-2) to TRBJ1-5; D remains unclear. This CDR3 has 16 residues. V was pared by 1 base and J by 0 bases, with 10 bases between. The germline V gene has CDR1 LGHDT and CDR2 YNNKEL (reference sequence).